This is a list of T cell receptor beta chains from one sample in a study of T-cell reconstitution after alpha-beta-depleted transplantation in children. TCRdb reprocessed the PCR reads with MiXCR, giving one entry per CDR3 protein. The data show about 200,000 distinct CDR3 sequences, about 6% seen once. Material: PBMCs, obtained before TCRalphabeta/CD19-depleted stem cell transplant. The source of these receptors is a girl less than two years old with combined immunodeficiency, due to receive a stem cell transplant. The CDR3 runs from the conserved cysteine through the conserved F or W. The order of the fields is V gene, J gene, CDR3 length, D gene, clone size, CDR3 DNA, CDR3 protein. A D gene is named only where the DNA matches it firmly. Where a row states a size, it is once, few, many or the class of an expanded clone; other rows omit it.

V: TRBV12-3/TRBV12-4; J: TRBJ1-2; length: 13; D: -; size: many; DNA: TGTGCCAGCAGTGAGAGGGTGGGCTATGGCTACACCTTC; CDR3: CASSERVGYGYTF
V: TRBV7-7; J: TRBJ1-3; length: 16; D: -; size: many; DNA: TGTGCCAGCAGCTTAAACTATGACAGCGCTGGAAACACCATATATTTT; CDR3: CASSLNYDSAGNTIYF
V: TRBV20-1; J: TRBJ1-5; length: 14; D: TRBD1; size: many; DNA: TGCAGTGCTCGGGCAGGGGGGGGGAATCAGCCCCAGCATTTT; CDR3: CSARAGGGNQPQHF
V: TRBV9; J: TRBJ2-1; length: 13; D: -; size: many; DNA: TGTGCCAGCAGCGTAGGCGGGAACAATGAGCAGTTCTTC; CDR3: CASSVGGNNEQFF
V: TRBV13; J: TRBJ2-7; length: 16; D: -; size: many; DNA: TGTGCCAGCAGCTTCTCTCTGGTGGGGCCGTCCTACGAGCAGTACTTC; CDR3: CASSFSLVGPSYEQYF
V: TRBV28; J: TRBJ2-3; length: 15; D: -; size: many; DNA: TGTGCCAGCAGCCCTAGAGCGTTTGGCACAGATACGCAGTATTTT; CDR3: CASSPRAFGTDTQYF
V: TRBV28; J: TRBJ1-2; length: 15; D: -; size: many; DNA: TGTGCCAGCAGTTTCAACGATGGGGGGGTTAACGGCTACACCTTC; CDR3: CASSFNDGGVNGYTF
V: TRBV2; J: TRBJ2-1; length: 14; D: -; size: many; DNA: TGTGCCAGCAGTGAAATCGTAGGGGACAATGAGCAGTTCTTC; CDR3: CASSEIVGDNEQFF
V: TRBV29-1; J: TRBJ2-1; length: 16; D: TRBD2; size: few; DNA: TGCAGCGTTGATACACTAGCGGGATTGTCCTACAATGAGCAGTTCTTC; CDR3: CSVDTLAGLSYNEQFF
V: TRBV5-1; J: TRBJ2-7; length: 15; D: TRBD2; size: -; DNA: TGCGCCAGCAGCTCGGGACTAGTAGTCTCCTACGAGCAGTACTTC; CDR3: CASSSGLVVSYEQYF
V: TRBV20-1; J: TRBJ2-4; length: 15; D: -; size: many; DNA: TGCAGTGCTAGGGACGAAAACGGGGTTGGAAACATTCAGTACTTC; CDR3: CSARDENGVGNIQYF
V: TRBV11-2; J: TRBJ2-3; length: 14; D: -; size: many; DNA: TGTGCCAGCAGAAGGTCAGGGGAGGGAGATACGCAGTATTTT; CDR3: CASRRSGEGDTQYF
V: TRBV25-1; J: TRBJ2-2; length: 15; D: TRBD2; size: many; DNA: TGTGCCAGCAGTGAGGCGGGGGGAGACACCGGGGAGCTGTTTTTT; CDR3: CASSEAGGDTGELFF
V: TRBV11-2; J: TRBJ2-1; length: 11; D: TRBD2; size: many; DNA: TGTGCCAGCAGCTTCGGGGGGGAAGGGTTCTTC; CDR3: CASSFGGEGFF
V: TRBV27; J: TRBJ1-1; length: 14; D: -; size: many; DNA: TGTGCCAGCAGGATCAGGGGTGTGAACACTGAAGCTTTCTTT; CDR3: CASRIRGVNTEAFF
V: TRBV7-9; J: TRBJ1-6; length: 12; D: -; size: many; DNA: TGTGCCAGCAGCTTAGTTAATTCACCCCTCCACTTT; CDR3: CASSLVNSPLHF
V: TRBV12-3/TRBV12-4; J: TRBJ2-3; length: 16; D: TRBD2; size: many; DNA: TGTGCCAGCAGTCTAGCGTATAGCGGGATCACAGATACGCAGTATTTT; CDR3: CASSLAYSGITDTQYF
V: TRBV9; J: TRBJ1-2; length: 15; D: -; size: -; DNA: TGTGCCAGCAGCCCACTAGAAAGGCCGATGGAAGGCTACACCTTC; CDR3: CASSPLERPMEGYTF
V: TRBV12-3/TRBV12-4; J: TRBJ1-6; length: 14; D: -; size: many; DNA: TGTGCCAGCAGCCCTTTCCTGGAAGGTTCACCCCTCCACTTT; CDR3: CASSPFLEGSPLHF
V: TRBV28; J: TRBJ2-7; length: 14; D: -; size: many; DNA: TGTGCCAGCAGTCCAAACATGTACGGTGCCGAGCAGTACTTC; CDR3: CASSPNMYGAEQYF
V: TRBV29-1; J: TRBJ2-7; length: 17; D: TRBD1; size: few; DNA: TGCAGCGCCCGAGGGCCGGACAGGGGCCAGCACTCCTACGAGCAGTACTTC; CDR3: CSARGPDRGQHSYEQYF
V: TRBV20-1; J: TRBJ2-1; length: 16; D: -; size: many; DNA: TGCAGTGCTAGAGATAAAGAGTCTCCAGGGTACAATGAGCAGTTCTTC; CDR3: CSARDKESPGYNEQFF
V: TRBV20-1; J: TRBJ1-5; length: 17; D: -; size: -; DNA: TGCAGTGCTTCTAGGCTAATCGGGGGCGATAGCAATCAGCCCCAGCAATTT; CDR3: CSASRLIGGDSNQPQQF